These 2 T cell receptor beta chains originate from one sample sequenced in a study of shared clonotypes between healthy human individuals. Sequencing used immunoSEQ multiplex PCR; TCRdb keeps in-frame clones, though not all of them. Of some 2,100,000 clones listed, roughly 91% are singletons. CD45RO negativity and positive selection for CCR7 defined naive CD8 cells, a population that excluded terminally differentiated effector memory CD45RA+ cells. Material for sequencing was naive CD8+ T cells from PBMCs. The receptors shown here come from a man between 18 and 29 years old in good health. Some clones in this sample may be carry-over from other donors' samples.

Note on this clone: This sample includes further DNA sequences coding for the same CDR3. The chain combines TRBV7-9 with TRBJ1-1, with unresolved D. Per germline, CDR1 SEHNR and CDR2 FQNEAQ (reference sequence). Trimming removed 1 base from V and 2 bases from J, with 11 bases in between. CDR3 length: 15 amino acids. CDR3 nucleotides: TGTGCCAGCAGCTTAGTACGTGGTTCAAACACTGAAGCTTTCTTT. This codes for CASSLVRGSNTEAFF.

The gene calls are TRBV27 and TRBJ2-7; maybe TRBD2 (7 bases). The CDR3 has 15 amino acids. The ends were cut back, 5 bases at V and 7 bases at J, with 21 bases in the middle. The germline V gene has CDR1 MNHEY and CDR2 SMNVEV (reference sequence). DNA for the CDR3: TGTGCCAGCAGTCCGGCCCCGTCGGGGGGCTGGGAGCAGTACTTC. It codes for CASSPAPSGGWEQYF.